The text below deals with one TCR beta chain. This sample was taken from a study of T cell changes during pregnancy in multiple sclerosis. V gave up 6 bases and J gave up 0 bases; unmatched junction bases: 5. CDR1 and CDR2 from the germline V gene are WSHSY and SAAADI. The CDR3 runs 15 residues. Sequenced by immunoSEQ multiplex PCR; TCRdb stores in-frame clones only, minus some. The table lists under 45,000 clones, almost 95% of them singletons. The clonotype comes from a female donor with multiple sclerosis, enrolled in a pregnancy study. The sequences come from CD4+ T cells from peripheral blood mononuclear cells, collected after pregnancy. The chain carries TRBV10-2 and TRBJ1-5, with 7 nucleotides matching TRBD1. As DNA, the CDR3 is TGCGCCAGCAGGCAGGGACAGTCTAGCAATCAGCCCCAGCATTTT. Translated: CASRQGQSSNQPQHF.